This T cell receptor (beta chain) came from a study of cytomegalovirus exposure and HLA in healthy donors. The CDR3 contains 16 residues. The V gene lost 4 bases and the J gene lost 5 bases, with 21 bases spanning the gap. Germline values: CDR1 SGDLS, CDR2 YYNGEE. Vbeta (60) and Jbeta (13) primers were used in the PCR. The repertoire was sequenced with immunoSEQ multiplex PCR; TCRdb's copy has only in-frame clones and lacks some. The sample includes about 170,000 clones, around 80% of them seen just once. The sample was PBMCs. The receptor comes from a girl aged 10-17 years in good health and CMV-seropositive. The V gene is TRBV9, the J gene TRBJ1-1, with D unclear. The CDR3 reads CASSQTGLGSGTEAFF. In DNA form, the CDR3 reads TGTGCCAGCAGCCAAACGGGGTTAGGGTCGGGGACTGAAGCTTTCTTT.